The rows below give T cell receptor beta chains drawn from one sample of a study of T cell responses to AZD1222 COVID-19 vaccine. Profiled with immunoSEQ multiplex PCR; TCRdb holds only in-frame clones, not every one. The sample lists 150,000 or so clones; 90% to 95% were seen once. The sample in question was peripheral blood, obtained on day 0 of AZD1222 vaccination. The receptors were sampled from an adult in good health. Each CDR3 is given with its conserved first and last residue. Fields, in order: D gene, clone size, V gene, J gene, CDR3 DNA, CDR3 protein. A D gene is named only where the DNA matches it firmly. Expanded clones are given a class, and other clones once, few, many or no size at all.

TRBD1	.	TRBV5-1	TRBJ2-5	TGCGCCAGCAGCTTAGGAACAGGGGGCGGGCGAGAGACCCAGTACTTC	CASSLGTGGGRETQYF
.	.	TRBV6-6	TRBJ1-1	TGTGCCAGCAGCACCACGGGGGGGGAAAAAGTAGCTTTCTTT	CASSTTGGEKVAFF
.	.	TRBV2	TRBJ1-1	TGTGCCAGCAGCCCCCCCGAAGCGGGTGCAGTGCTGAACACTGAAGCTTTCTTT	CASSPPEAGAVLNTEAFF
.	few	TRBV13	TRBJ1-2	TGTGCCAGCACCAGACAGTACTATGGCTACACCTTC	CASTRQYYGYTF
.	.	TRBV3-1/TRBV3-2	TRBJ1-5	TGTGCCAGCAGCCAAGACCCCAGCGATCAGCCCCAGCATTTT	CASSQDPSDQPQHF
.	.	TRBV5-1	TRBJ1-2	TGCGCCAGCAGCTTGGATACGGGAGACTATGGCTACACCTTC	CASSLDTGDYGYTF
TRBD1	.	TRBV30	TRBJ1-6	TGTGCCTGGAGAAACGCGGGACAGAGAAATTCACCCCTCCACTTT	CAWRNAGQRNSPLHF
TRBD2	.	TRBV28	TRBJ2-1	TGTGCCAGCGCGGGCGTTAGCGGGAACTCTTACAATGAGCAGTTCTTC	CASAGVSGNSYNEQFF
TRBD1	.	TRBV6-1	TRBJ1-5	TGTGCCAGCAGTGAAGTAGTGAGGTACAGGGGATCACAGCCCCAGCATTTT	CASSEVVRYRGSQPQHF
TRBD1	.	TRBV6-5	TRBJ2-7	TGTGCCAGCAGTCCGGACAGGGGCGAGCAGTACTTC	CASSPDRGEQYF
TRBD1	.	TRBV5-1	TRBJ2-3	TGCGCCAGCAGCCTTGGACAGGGGGCGAACCTAGATACGCAGTATTTT	CASSLGQGANLDTQYF
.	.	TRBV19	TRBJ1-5	TGTGCCAGTAGTATAGGACAGGTTAGCAATCAGCCCCAGCATTTT	CASSIGQVSNQPQHF
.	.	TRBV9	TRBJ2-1	TGTGCCAGCAGCGAGGGCGGGCTCTCCTACAATGAGCAGTTCTTC	CASSEGGLSYNEQFF
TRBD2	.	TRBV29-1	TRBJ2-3	TGCAGCGTGGTTAGCGGGATAAAGGATACGCAGTATTTT	CSVVSGIKDTQYF
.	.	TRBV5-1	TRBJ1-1	TGCGCCAGCAGCACGGGACGGTTGAACACTGAAGCTTTCTTT	CASSTGRLNTEAFF
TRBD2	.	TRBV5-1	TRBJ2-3	TGCGCCAGCAGCTTGGAGGGCGGGGGGCGCACAGATACGCAGTATTTT	CASSLEGGGRTDTQYF
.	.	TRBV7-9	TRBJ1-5	TGTGCCAGCAGCTTAGGGGTAGGGAGTCTCAACAATCAGCCCCAGCATTTT	CASSLGVGSLNNQPQHF
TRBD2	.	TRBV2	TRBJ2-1	TGTGCCAGCAGGGCTAGCGGGGGAGCCTACAATGAGCAGTTCTTC	CASRASGGAYNEQFF
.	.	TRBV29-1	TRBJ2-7	TGCAGCGTTGAGGGCGGGGTAGGGACAGCTTACGAGCAGTACTTC	CSVEGGVGTAYEQYF
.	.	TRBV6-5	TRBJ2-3	TGTGCCAGCAGTCCCCGTTTGGGTGATACGCAGTATTTT	CASSPRLGDTQYF
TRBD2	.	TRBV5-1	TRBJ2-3	TGCGCCAGCAGCTTGGTCCCAAGCGGGGAGCCGACAGATACGCAGTATTTT	CASSLVPSGEPTDTQYF
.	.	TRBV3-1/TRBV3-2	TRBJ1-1	TGTGCCAGCAGCCGACATGGGGGTCTGAACACTGAAGCTTTCTTT	CASSRHGGLNTEAFF
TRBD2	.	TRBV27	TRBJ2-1	TGTGCCAGCAGTTTTGATGGGGAGGGAGTACCGTACAATGAGCAGTTCTTC	CASSFDGEGVPYNEQFF
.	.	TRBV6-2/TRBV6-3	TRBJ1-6	TGTGCCAGCAGTTACAGGGTCAATAATTCACCCCTCCACTTT	CASSYRVNNSPLHF
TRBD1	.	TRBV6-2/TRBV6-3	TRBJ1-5	TGTGCCAGCAGTCTCAGCGGGACAGGGTACCATCAGCCCCAGCATTTT	CASSLSGTGYHQPQHF
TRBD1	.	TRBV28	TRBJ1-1	TGTGCCAGCAGTTTGACAGGGGAATTTACTGAAGCTTTCTTT	CASSLTGEFTEAFF
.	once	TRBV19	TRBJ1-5	TGTGCCAGTAGTATGGGATGGGAATGGGGCAATCAGCCCCAGCATTTT	CASSMGWEWGNQPQHF
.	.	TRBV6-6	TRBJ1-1	TGTGCCAGCAGTATGGGGGGGACTGAAGCTTTCTTT	CASSMGGTEAFF
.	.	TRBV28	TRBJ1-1	TGTGCCAGCACTCGAAGGTGGTCTGAAGCTTTCTTT	CASTRRWSEAFF
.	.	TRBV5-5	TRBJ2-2	TGTGCCAGCAGCTCCGGGGGCACCGGGGAGCTGTTTTTT	CASSSGGTGELFF
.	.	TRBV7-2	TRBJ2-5	TGTGCCAGCAGCTTAGTCCTTAAAGAGACCCAGTACTTC	CASSLVLKETQYF
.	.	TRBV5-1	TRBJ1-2	TGCGCCAGCAGCTTAAGGACCGGGACTTCCCCCAACTATGGCTACACCTTC	CASSLRTGTSPNYGYTF
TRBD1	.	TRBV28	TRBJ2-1	TGTGCCAGCACCGTGGACAGGGGGCCTTCGAGTGAGCAGTTCTTC	CASTVDRGPSSEQFF
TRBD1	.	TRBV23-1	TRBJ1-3	TGCGCCAGCAGTTTGGGACAGGGGTTCACCATATATTTT	CASSLGQGFTIYF
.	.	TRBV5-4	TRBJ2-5	TGTGCCAGCAGCTTGGATTTAAGCGGAGGAGAGTCCCAGTACTTC	CASSLDLSGGESQYF
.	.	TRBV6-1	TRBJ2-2	TGTGCCAGCAGTGAAATCGGAGAGAACACCGGGGAGCTGTTTTTT	CASSEIGENTGELFF
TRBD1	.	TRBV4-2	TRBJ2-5	TGTGCCAGCAGCCCCCGACAGGGGGCCTCGTCCCAAGAGACCCAGTACTTC	CASSPRQGASSQETQYF
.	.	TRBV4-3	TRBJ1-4	TGCGCCAGCAGCCAAGGGTCCTATGAAAAACTGTTTTTT	CASSQGSYEKLFF
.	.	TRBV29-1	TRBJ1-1	TGCAGCGGAGGACAGAACACTGAAGCTTTCTTT	CSGGQNTEAFF
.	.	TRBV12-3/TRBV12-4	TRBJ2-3	TGTGCCAGTAGAGCGGGTGCGGATACGCAGTATTTT	CASRAGADTQYF
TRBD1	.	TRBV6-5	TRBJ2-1	TGTGCCAGCAGTTATTTACAGGGGGCTCTAAATGAGCAGTTCTTC	CASSYLQGALNEQFF
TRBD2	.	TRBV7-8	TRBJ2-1	TGTGCCAGCAGCTTAAAGTTAGGACTAGCGGGAGCTAATGAGCAGTTCTTC	CASSLKLGLAGANEQFF
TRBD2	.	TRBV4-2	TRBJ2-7	TGTGCCAGCAGCCAAGATCAGGCGGGGGGTGGTAGCGAGCAGTACTTC	CASSQDQAGGGSEQYF
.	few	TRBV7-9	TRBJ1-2	TGTGCCAGCAGCCCTAGTAGGGGGATCGATAACTATGGCTACACCTTC	CASSPSRGIDNYGYTF
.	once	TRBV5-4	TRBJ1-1	TGTGCCAGCAGCTTTTCAGGGACCCCTGAAGCTTTCTTT	CASSFSGTPEAFF
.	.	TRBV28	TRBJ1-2	TGTGCCAGCAAATACCCCAGGCAGCTCTATGGCTACACCTTC	CASKYPRQLYGYTF
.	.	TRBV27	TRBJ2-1	TGTGCCAGCAGTTTAGGCGGGATTGGGACCTACAATGAGCAGTTCTTC	CASSLGGIGTYNEQFF
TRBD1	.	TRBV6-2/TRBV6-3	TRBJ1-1	TGTGCCAGCAGTTACCCCGGGGACAGGGGGGTAAGGACTGAAGCTTTCTTT	CASSYPGDRGVRTEAFF
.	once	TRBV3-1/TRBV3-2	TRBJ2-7	TGTGCCAGCAGCCAAGTATACGAGCAGTACTTC	CASSQVYEQYF